The 22 T cell receptor beta chains below all came from one sample that was sequenced in a study of T cell responses to AZD1222 COVID-19 vaccine. Data came from immunoSEQ multiplex PCR; TCRdb stores just in-frame clones and leaves some out. The sample shows about 170,000 clones, approximately 88% of them seen only once. The sample was peripheral blood, taken 28 days after the second AZD1222 dose. The receptors were sampled from an adult who received the AZD1222 COVID-19 vaccine.

CDR3 DNA: TGCGCCAGCAGCTTGATGGGTGAAGAGACCCAGTACTTC. Its protein product is CASSLMGEETQYF. This chain links TRBV5-1 with TRBJ2-5, with D unclear. CDR1 SGHRS and CDR2 YFSETQ come from the germline V gene. Trimming pared 1 base from V and 3 bases from J, leaving 7 bases between. This CDR3 has 13 amino acids.

The chain joins TRBV7-8 to TRBJ1-2; TRBD1 matches 11 bases. Germline V gene sequence: CDR1 SGHVS, CDR2 FQNEAQ. There are 16 residues in the CDR3. With 4 bases clipped from V and 8 bases from J, the junction kept 12 bases outside the gene matches. DNA of the CDR3: TGTGCCAGCAGCTCCCCCGGTGGACAGGGGGCGAGAGGCTACACCTTC. Its protein is CASSSPGGQGARGYTF.

The chain is built from TRBV11-2 and TRBJ1-1; the D gene is possibly TRBD1 (6 bases). CDR1 is SGHAT and CDR2 is FQNNGV in the germline V gene. The CDR3 totals 15 residues. V was clipped by 3 bases and J by 2 bases, with 13 bases between them. As DNA, the CDR3 is TGTGCCAGCAGCTTCTTCAGGGGCAAAAACACTGAAGCTTTCTTT. It codes for CASSFFRGKNTEAFF.

V is TRBV5-5 and J is TRBJ1-2; 8 bases agree with TRBD1. With V trimmed by 4 bases and J by 4 bases, 6 bases remained unmatched. The CDR3 runs to 14 residues. Germline V lookup: CDR1 SGHKS, CDR2 YYEKEE (reference sequence). CDR3 residues: CASSATGDRYGYTF. The DNA of the CDR3 is TGTGCCAGCAGCGCGACAGGGGACCGCTATGGCTACACCTTC.

The chain uses TRBV9 and TRBJ1-1; no clear D. Germline V CDR1 and CDR2: SGDLS, YYNGEE. The CDR3 length is 14 residues. Trimming removed 0 bases from V and 3 bases from J, with 9 bases in between. The CDR3: CASSVGPADTEAFF. The CDR3 DNA follows: TGTGCCAGCAGCGTAGGTCCGGCGGACACTGAAGCTTTCTTT.

The chain joins TRBV7-2 to TRBJ2-2; D gene unclear. CDR1 is SGHTA, CDR2 FQGNSA, per germline. The CDR3 spans 12 residues. Trimming shortened V by 5 bases and J by 5 bases, and 6 bases separated the two germline ends. The CDR3 is CASSRRTGELFF. The CDR3 DNA reads as TGTGCCAGCAGCCGGCGGACCGGGGAGCTGTTTTTT.

This chain uses TRBV7-2 with TRBJ1-2, with D tentatively TRBD1 (6 bases). This CDR3 comprises 14 residues. V lost 4 bases, J lost 3 bases, and 12 bases lay in between. CDR1 is SGHTA and CDR2 is FQGNSA in the germline V gene. Here the CDR3 reads CASSSGTSHYGYTF. The CDR3, as DNA: TGTGCCAGCAGCTCTGGGACATCCCACTATGGCTACACCTTC. Supplemented by reference TRBV7-2 and TRBJ1-2, the full variable domain reads GAGVSQSPSNKVTEKGKDVELRCDPISGHTALYWYRQSLGQGLEFLIYFQGNSAPDKSGLPSDRFSAERTGGSVSTLTIQRTQQEDSAVYLCASSSGTSHYGYTFGSGTRLTVV.

The chain carries TRBV12-2 and TRBJ2-7; TRBD1 reflects the table's D call only, with no check against the DNA. TRBV12-2 is reported as a pseudogene. This CDR3 comprises 16 residues. CDR3 sequence: CASHYRPNRGTYEQYF. In nucleotides, the CDR3 is TGTGCAAGTCACTACCGCCCGAACAGGGGTACCTACGAGCAGTACTTC.

V gene TRBV27 combines with J gene TRBJ2-3; D is uncertain. Germline-derived CDR1 and CDR2 are MNHEY and SMNVEV (reference sequence). The V end lost 7 bases, the J end lost 5 bases, and 10 bases lay between the germline ends. The CDR3 covers 12 residues. The CDR3 is CASIGDGDTQYF. The CDR3 DNA is TGTGCCAGCATTGGGGATGGAGATACGCAGTATTTT.

The rearrangement joins TRBV5-4 to TRBJ1-4; D is ambiguous. The V gene's germline CDR1 is SGHNT and CDR2 YYREEE (reference sequence). There are 14 residues in the CDR3. V dropped 0 bases and J dropped 8 bases, with 11 bases sitting between them. The CDR3 coding sequence is TGTGCCAGCAGCTTGGGTATCGACGGGGAAAAACTGTTTTTT. It is translated as CASSLGIDGEKLFF. Together with reference TRBV5-4 and TRBJ1-4, the CDR3 gives the full variable domain: ETGVTQSPTHLIKTRGQQVTLRCSSQSGHNTVSWYQQALGQGPQFIFQYYREEENGRGNFPPRFSGLQFPNYSSELNVNALELDDSALYLCASSLGIDGEKLFFGSGTQLSVL.

The rearrangement uses TRBV27 and TRBJ2-7; weak D call: TRBD2 (6 bases). Germline V gene sequence: CDR1 MNHEY, CDR2 SMNVEV (reference sequence). With 11 bases removed from V and 2 bases from J, the gap between germline ends came to 16 bases. This CDR3 has 13 residues. The CDR3 DNA is TGTGCCGGGAGGAGTTTCCGGGCCTACGAGCAGTACTTC. Residues: CAGRSFRAYEQYF.

The rearrangement uses TRBV5-5 and TRBJ1-2, with TRBD1 identical over 7 bases. From germline, CDR1 is SGHKS and CDR2 YYEKEE (reference sequence). V dropped 4 bases and J dropped 7; count of bases not matched to a gene: 10. The CDR3 is made up of 14 amino acids. The chain's CDR3 is CASSPSGGVTGYTF. The CDR3, as DNA: TGTGCCAGCAGCCCCTCAGGGGGGGTCACTGGCTACACCTTC.

This chain links TRBV4-1 with TRBJ2-7; 8 nucleotides agree with TRBD2. The germline CDR1 and CDR2 sequences are MGHRA and YSYEKL. The CDR3 contains 16 residues. V was clipped by 1 base and J by 0 bases; unmatched bases: 5. The CDR3, as DNA: TGCGCCAGCAGCCAAGCGGGTAGCGGGGTCTCCTACGAGCAGTACTTC. Amino acid sequence: CASSQAGSGVSYEQYF.

The V call is TRBV3-1 (or the pseudogene TRBV3-2), the J call TRBJ1-1; no clear D gene. V dropped 1 base and J dropped 0 bases, with 6 bases sitting between them. This CDR3 has 14 residues. From germline, CDR1 is LGHDT and CDR2 YNNKEL (reference sequence). Here the CDR3 DNA reads TGTGCCAGCAGCCAAGTGTACGTGAACACTGAAGCTTTCTTT. Its protein is CASSQVYVNTEAFF.

This chain links TRBV19 with TRBJ2-6; 12 positions match TRBD1. CDR3 length equals 17 residues. Trimming at V came to 4 bases and at J to 3 bases, leaving 4 bases not matched to a gene. Looked up from germline, CDR1 is LNHDA and CDR2 is SQIVND (reference sequence). The DNA of the CDR3 is TGTGCCAGTAGTAGGGGACAGGGGGCGATTGGGGCCAACGTCCTGACTTTC. Protein sequence: CASSRGQGAIGANVLTF.

The chain links TRBV4-3 to TRBJ1-2; 8 bases are a match to TRBD1. The CDR3 loop spans 16 amino acids. Germline V gene data show CDR1 as LGHNA and CDR2 as YSLEER. The V gene end was trimmed by 3 bases and the J gene end by 4 bases; junction bases not matched to a gene: 10. CDR3 sequence: CASSHPSGGGGYGYTF. The CDR3 DNA follows: TGCGCCAGCAGCCATCCCTCAGGGGGCGGGGGCTATGGCTACACCTTC.

This chain connects TRBV11-2 to TRBJ1-2; 7 bases are a match to TRBD1. This CDR3 is 14 amino acids long. Germline assignment: CDR1 SGHAT and CDR2 FQNNGV. V was pared by 5 bases and J by 2 bases, with 5 bases of the junction left unmatched. The CDR3 DNA sequence: TGTGCCAGCAGCCAAGACAGGGCGAACTATGGCTACACCTTC. This translates into CASSQDRANYGYTF.

J is TRBJ1-1 and V is TRBV7-2; D is perhaps TRBD1 (6 bases). CDR3 length: 14 residues. Trimming cost V 4 bases and J 2 bases, with 11 bases left between them. CDR1 is SGHTA, CDR2 FQGNSA, per germline. This chain's CDR3 is CASSSGGRNTEAFF. As DNA, the CDR3 is TGTGCCAGCAGCTCTGGGGGCAGAAACACTGAAGCTTTCTTT.

This clone occurred a few times. This sequence joins TRBV5-4 and TRBJ2-4; D is ambiguous. Trimming removed 0 bases at V and 7 bases at J, with 14 bases between. The CDR3 runs to 15 residues. CDR1 and CDR2 (germline): SGHNT, YYREEE (reference sequence). The CDR3 is CASSLGAGPANIQYF. CDR3 nucleotide sequence: TGTGCCAGCAGCTTGGGAGCAGGACCGGCGAACATTCAGTACTTC.

This clone was observed once. The chain uses TRBV4-2 and TRBJ2-7; 9 bases agree with TRBD1. The CDR3 contains 16 residues. Per germline, CDR1 LGHNA and CDR2 YNFKEQ. Trimming took 2 bases from V and 3 from J; bases not matched to a gene: 8. The CDR3 DNA sequence: TGTGCCAGCAGCCAACCCCAGGACAGGGGAATCTACGAGCAGTACTTC. This encodes CASSQPQDRGIYEQYF.

In DNA form, the CDR3 reads TGTGCCAGCAGTTACGGTCGGCTAGCGGGGGTCTTCTACGAGCAGTACTTC. Residues: CASSYGRLAGVFYEQYF. V and J are TRBV6-2 or TRBV6-3 and TRBJ2-7, with TRBD2 identical over 10 bases. CDR1 and CDR2 from the germline V gene are MNHEY and SVGEGT. With V trimmed by 2 bases and J by 3 bases, 10 bases remained unmatched. This CDR3 is 17 amino acids long.

The V gene is TRBV4-1, the J gene TRBJ1-1; possibly TRBD1 for D (6 bases). This CDR3 has 17 amino acids. V gave up 0 bases and J gave up 9 bases, with 23 bases separating them. Germline V gives CDR1 MGHRA, CDR2 YSYEKL. The CDR3 reads CASSQDTPGQFAPQAFF. The DNA of the CDR3 is TGCGCCAGCAGCCAAGATACTCCTGGACAGTTCGCGCCGCAAGCTTTCTTT.